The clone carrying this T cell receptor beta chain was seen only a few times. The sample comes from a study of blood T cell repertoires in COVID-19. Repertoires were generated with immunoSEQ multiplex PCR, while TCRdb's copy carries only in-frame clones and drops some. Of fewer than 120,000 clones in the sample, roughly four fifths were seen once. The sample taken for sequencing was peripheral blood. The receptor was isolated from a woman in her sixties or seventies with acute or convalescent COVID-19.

The CDR3 sequence: CASSMGQGSGNTIYF. The CDR3 DNA follows: TGTGCCAGCAGCATGGGACAGGGGTCTGGAAACACCATATATTTT. The V and J genes are TRBV5-6 and TRBJ1-3; 10 positions match TRBD1. J lost 1 base, V lost 4 bases, and 2 bases had no gene match. CDR3 length: 15 residues. The V gene's germline CDR1 is SGHDT and CDR2 YYEEEE.